This entry is about one T cell receptor beta chain. Antigen unknown. Germline CDR1 reads MDHEN; CDR2 reads SYDVKM. This CDR3 has 15 residues. V was shortened by 6 bases and J by 4 bases, with 16 bases between the two germline ends. Produced via immunoSEQ multiplex PCR; TCRdb's table is partial and in-frame only. The sample yields about 25,000 clones, approximately 80% seen once. These data are taken from a study of PD-1 blockade in classical Hodgkin lymphoma. All the patients suffered relapse after autologous stem cell transplantation, and brentuximab vedotin exposure differed. Each best response was a complete response, a partial response or progressive disease. Study-level findings and limits: At baseline, newly diagnosed patients reportedly showed less TCR diversity than healthy donors. Patients with a complete response exhibited baseline diversity comparable to newly diagnosed patients. Whereas CD4+ TCR diversity had risen significantly by C4D1, CD8+ TCR diversity had not.

This TCR derives from a human donor with classical Hodgkin lymphoma. The chain carries TRBV28 and TRBJ1-5; D is perhaps TRBD1 (5 bases). Sequenced here: peripheral blood mononuclear cells (PBMCs), sampled at baseline. CDR3 in amino acids: CASRTGDRTNQPQHF. CDR3 bases: TGTGCCAGCAGGACGGGGGACCGCACGAATCAGCCCCAGCATTTT.